The clone carrying this TCR beta chain occurred once. The data are from a study of blood T cell repertoires in COVID-19. Overall study: T cells, B-cell-depleted T cells, or PBMCs supplied cDNA or gDNA.

V dropped 4 bases and J dropped 0 bases, with 16 bases sitting between them. The CDR3 covers 16 residues. Germline V gene lookup returns CDR1 SGHRS and CDR2 YFSETQ. Per the authors' pipeline: Counts of nucleated cells, estimated from reference gene primer amplification, were obtained. The repertoire was sequenced with immunoSEQ multiplex PCR; TCRdb's copy has only in-frame clones and lacks some. From that table come the V and J calls and clone size; the DNA was used to work out D and trimming. This sample has tens of thousands of clones, with around 90% found just once. The sequenced sample consisted of peripheral blood. This sequence joins TRBV5-1 and TRBJ1-1; possible D gene TRBD1, 6 bases. This sequence originates from a woman older than 75 with acute or convalescent COVID-19. CDR3 nucleotides: TGCGCCAGCAGCCTCAGGGTAGGGGGTATGAACACTGAAGCTTTCTTT. This translates into CASSLRVGGMNTEAFF.